This passage covers 18 T cell receptor beta chains from one sample sequenced in a study of blood T cell repertoires in COVID-19. Clones were sequenced by immunoSEQ multiplex PCR, and TCRdb holds only the in-frame ones, with some missing. The table shows some 200,000 clones, with under 90% occurring only once. The sample taken for sequencing was peripheral blood. The receptor source for this set is a woman in her sixties or seventies with COVID-19, enrolled during active disease.

The rearrangement links TRBV6-5 to TRBJ2-1; TRBD2 might be the D (6 bases). Trimming left V 6 bases short and J 4 bases short, with 13 bases between. This CDR3 spans 14 amino acids. Germline assignment: CDR1 MNHEY and CDR2 SVGAGI. The chain's CDR3 is CASRRASEYNEQFF. CDR3 DNA: TGTGCCAGCAGAAGGGCTAGCGAGTACAATGAGCAGTTCTTC.

The chain couples TRBV28 to TRBJ2-3, with 8 bases identical to TRBD1. J was trimmed by 3 bases and V by 4 bases; bases with no gene match: 3. Per the germline V gene, CDR1 is MDHEN and CDR2 is SYDVKM. There are 14 residues in the CDR3. Here the CDR3 reads CASSSRGLTDTQYF. CDR3 coding DNA: TGTGCCAGCAGTTCCAGGGGGCTGACAGATACGCAGTATTTT.

The genes are TRBV28 and TRBJ2-7; D is unresolved. CDR1 MDHEN and CDR2 SYDVKM come from the germline V gene. Trimming stripped 7 bases from V and 2 bases from J, with 12 bases between. This CDR3 spans 13 amino acids. This CDR3 is CASTLGTPYEQYF. Here the CDR3 DNA reads TGTGCCAGCACCCTAGGTACTCCCTACGAGCAGTACTTC.

J is TRBJ2-3 and V is TRBV9; tentative D call: TRBD2 (6 bases). The CDR3 contains 15 residues. Germline CDR1 reads SGDLS; CDR2 reads YYNGEE. Trimming took off 3 bases at V and 2 bases at J, with 13 bases between the two ends. The CDR3 loop is CASSASPRDTDTQYF. CDR3 nucleotides: TGTGCCAGCAGCGCAAGTCCGCGGGACACAGATACGCAGTATTTT.

This rearrangement joins TRBV6-2 or TRBV6-3 to TRBJ2-1, with D maybe TRBD2 (6 bases). CDR1 and CDR2 (germline): MNHEY, SVGEGT. V was pared by 5 bases and J by 5 bases, with 13 bases between. The length of the CDR3 is 14 residues. The CDR3 spells CASSVLARHNEQFF. Written as DNA, the CDR3 is TGTGCCAGCAGTGTCCTAGCGAGGCACAATGAGCAGTTCTTC.

The chain links TRBV18 to TRBJ2-1; 11 bases align to TRBD2. This CDR3 comprises 16 residues. Unmatched junction bases numbered 7, after V lost 5 bases and J lost 4 bases. The germline CDR1 and CDR2 sequences are KGHSH and LQKENI. The CDR3 coding sequence is TGTGCCAGCTCAACTACCGGGACTAGCGGTTACAATGAGCAGTTCTTC. Encoded protein: CASSTTGTSGYNEQFF.

This clone was observed once. This chain uses TRBV6-5 with TRBJ1-4; the D is unclear. The germline CDR1 and CDR2 sequences are MNHEY and SVGAGI. Trimming took 6 bases from V and 5 from J, leaving 10 bases between them. The CDR3 has 13 amino acids. CDR3 loop: CASSYAGNEKLFF. The DNA for the CDR3 is TGTGCCAGCAGCTACGCGGGGAATGAAAAACTGTTTTTT.

The chain joins TRBV27 to TRBJ2-2; D uncertain. The CDR3 length is 12 residues. Germline CDR1 reads MNHEY; CDR2 reads SMNVEV (reference sequence). Trimming shortened V by 2 bases and J by 6 bases, and 4 bases separated the two germline ends. The CDR3 DNA is TGTGCCAGCAGTTTAATCTCCGGGGAGCTGTTTTTT. Amino acids: CASSLISGELFF.

The CDR3 loop is CASRSGQLNEQFF. CDR3 DNA sequence: TGTGCCAGCAGATCTGGACAGCTGAATGAGCAGTTCTTC. The chain links TRBV7-9 to TRBJ2-1; the D gene is possibly TRBD1 (6 bases). CDR3 length: 13 residues. Germline lookup yields CDR1 SEHNR and CDR2 FQNEAQ (reference sequence). Trimming pared 6 bases from V and 7 bases from J, leaving 13 bases between.

A remark on this clone: The germline gene is not matched at one end of the junction; a read error may be the cause. The genes are TRBV4-1 and TRBJ1-6; a possible D gene is TRBD1 (5 bases). CDR3 size: 16 residues. In germline, CDR1 is MGHRA, CDR2 YSYEKL. CDR3 nucleotide sequence: TGCGCCAGCAGCCAAGCCCTGGGGGGGGTTAATGCACCCCTCCACTTT. Protein: CASSQALGGVNAPLHF.

The chain is built from TRBV30 and TRBJ2-5; D possibly corresponds to TRBD1 (5 bases). This CDR3 is 13 amino acids long. Germline V gene sequence: CDR1 GTSNPN, CDR2 SVGIG (reference sequence). V lost 2 bases and J 5 bases, leaving 12 bases between the germline ends. CDR3 DNA: TGTGCCTGGAGTTTCGGCAGGGTGGAGACCCAGTACTTC. Its protein product is CAWSFGRVETQYF.

This clone was counted once. The chain employs TRBV6-7 and TRBJ2-1; TRBD2 matches at 7 bases. TRBV6-7 is recorded as an ORF, its role being uncertain. V trimming: 5 bases; J trimming: 7 bases; junction bases outside the gene matches: 14. This CDR3 has 16 amino acids. The CDR3 region has the DNA TGTGCCAGCAGTCTAAAAAGTGGGCGGGAGTCGAATGAGCAGTTCTTC. Amino acids: CASSLKSGRESNEQFF.

The rearrangement uses TRBV10-2 and TRBJ1-1; tentatively, D is TRBD1 (6 bases). The V and J ends lost 6 bases and 8 bases respectively, with 19 bases between them. The CDR3 consists of 14 residues. Germline CDR1 reads WSHSY; CDR2 reads SAAADI. The CDR3 nucleotides are TGCGCCAGCAGCCTCAGAGGGGGAACAAACGAAGCTTTCTTT. It codes for CASSLRGGTNEAFF.

This clone was counted only a few times. This specimen includes other DNA sequences encoding the same CDR3. This chain joins TRBV6-5 and TRBJ2-5; 10 bases line up with TRBD1. CDR3 length equals 13 residues. Per the germline V gene, CDR1 is MNHEY and CDR2 is SVGAGI. V shed 6 bases and J 4 bases; nucleotides not matched to a gene: 2. CDR3 DNA: TGTGCCAGCAGCCGGACAGGGGGAGAGACCCAGTACTTC. This encodes CASSRTGGETQYF.

The chain links TRBV27 to TRBJ1-5; D possibly corresponds to TRBD1 (6 bases). The CDR3 has 13 residues. The V end lost 6 bases, the J end lost 5 bases, and 11 bases lay between the germline ends. CDR1 is MNHEY and CDR2 is SMNVEV in the germline V gene (reference sequence). The CDR3 DNA reads as TGTGCCAGCAGGTACAGGGATGATCAGCCCCAGCATTTT. Its protein product is CASRYRDDQPQHF.

The genes are TRBV28 and TRBJ1-5; D might be TRBD1 (6 bases). This CDR3 region has 17 residues. V was shortened by 6 bases and J by 0 bases, with 18 bases between the two germline ends. Germline V gives CDR1 MDHEN, CDR2 SYDVKM. Here the CDR3 reads CASSPPGGLLSNQPQHF. In DNA form, the CDR3 reads TGTGCCAGCAGCCCCCCGGGGGGCCTCCTTAGCAATCAGCCCCAGCATTTT.

As DNA, the CDR3 is TGTGCCAGCAGTACGCCGGGACTAGCGGGAGGGGCTACGCAGTATTTT. Translation gives CASSTPGLAGGATQYF. The gene calls are TRBV28 and TRBJ2-3, with 16 bases lining up with TRBD2. The CDR3 covers 16 residues. Trimming cost V 5 bases and J 8 bases; bases outside gene matches: 7. CDR1 is MDHEN, CDR2 SYDVKM, per germline. The entire variable domain, with the rest obtained from reference TRBV28 and TRBJ2-3, is as follows: DVKVTQSSRYLVKRTGEKVFLECVQDMDHENMFWYRQDPGLGLRLIYFSYDVKMKEKGDIPEGYSVSREKKERFSLILESASTNQTSMYLCASSTPGLAGGATQYFGPGTRLTVL.

The chain carries TRBV3-1 (or the pseudogene TRBV3-2) and TRBJ2-2, with 7 bases that match TRBD2. This CDR3 spans 15 amino acids. Germline values: CDR1 LGHDT, CDR2 YNNKEL (reference sequence). With V trimmed by 4 bases and J by 7 bases, 9 bases remained unmatched. Written as DNA, the CDR3 is TGTGCCAGCAGCCGGGCGGGACTAATACTCGGGGAGCTGTTTTTT. This codes for CASSRAGLILGELFF.